This passage covers 3 T cell receptor beta chains from one sample sequenced in a study of response to subunit inactivated influenza vaccine. TCRdb itself ran the RT-PCR reads through MiXCR, one entry per CDR3 protein. Of more than 600,000 distinct CDR3 sequences listed, less than 20% are singletons. Sequenced here: PBMCs from blood, sampled 5 days after vaccination. These receptors originate from a man aged 50-59 years who received an inactivated influenza vaccine.

This chain joins TRBV7-6 and TRBJ2-1; 11 positions match TRBD2. This CDR3 is 18 amino acids long. CDR1 and CDR2 (germline): SGHVS, FNYEAQ. Trimming at V came to 2 bases and at J to 9 bases, leaving 15 bases not matched to a gene. DNA for the CDR3: TGTGCCAGCAGCTTAAATGCAGGGGCCCTAGCGGGAGGCCTTGAGCAGTTCTTC. Protein: CASSLNAGALAGGLEQFF.

The V gene is TRBV4-3, the J gene TRBJ2-5; 8 nucleotides line up with TRBD1. This CDR3 contains 16 residues. Germline CDR1 LGHNA, CDR2 YSLEER. V trimming: 3 bases; J trimming: 5 bases; junction bases outside the gene matches: 11. The CDR3 sequence is CASSHDYGNRGETQYF. CDR3 nucleotides: TGCGCCAGCAGCCATGATTATGGGAACAGGGGGGAGACCCAGTACTTC.

Only a few counts were recorded for this clonotype. V gene TRBV6-1 combines with J gene TRBJ1-5; 8 nucleotides agree with TRBD1. The CDR3 covers 16 residues. Germline V gives CDR1 MNHNS, CDR2 SASEGT. With 9 bases clipped from V and 5 bases from J, the junction kept 15 bases outside the gene matches. Here the CDR3 reads CASSRTPGQGYQPQHF. The CDR3 nucleotides read TGTGCCAGTTCTAGGACCCCCGGACAGGGCTATCAGCCCCAGCATTTT.